The 14 T cell receptor beta chains given below trace back to one sample, sequenced in a study of T cell repertoires in cytomegalovirus infection (dated by TCRdb to the late 2010s). The sample's treatment or condition label is to be understood as: in vitro stimulation with specific CMV peptide epitopes to enrich CMV-specific T cells. These receptors have no identified antigens. For sequencing, an Illumina HiSeq 1500 was employed. Using fastp at Q25 and MiXCR, TCRdb reprocessed the public reads and kept productive beta chains. CDR3 protein duplicates are merged, each entry listing the most common genes and DNA. The sample table lists about 140,000 distinct CDR3 sequences, roughly 32% of them with a count of one. The top ten constitute about 56% of the sample. The input for sequencing was CD8+ T cells from cultured PBMCs, taken from culture after CMV antigen stimulation. Receptor source: a human donor in good health (CMV status not recorded). Some clones in this sample may be carry-over from other donors' samples.

The sample holds a few counts of this clonotype. The genes are TRBV7-4 and TRBJ2-5; TRBD2 is a possible D gene (5 bases). Germline CDR1 and CDR2: SGHVT and SQSDAQ. The CDR3 length is 13 residues. Trimming stripped 2 bases from V and 5 bases from J, with 9 bases between. This chain's CDR3 is CASSLSRRETQYF. CDR3 DNA: TGTGCCAGCAGCTTAAGCAGGAGGGAGACCCAGTACTTC.

The chain combines TRBV19 with TRBJ2-7; possibly TRBD1 for D (5 bases). The CDR3 consists of 14 residues. Germline V gives CDR1 LNHDA, CDR2 SQIVND (reference sequence). V lost 3 bases and J 1 base, leaving 10 bases between the germline ends. CDR3: CASSIGQGSYEQYF. Written as DNA, the CDR3 is TGTGCCAGTAGTATTGGGCAGGGTTCCTACGAGCAGTACTTC.

The V and J genes are TRBV6-1 and TRBJ2-7, with 7 positions matching TRBD1. The V gene's germline CDR1 is MNHNS and CDR2 SASEGT. CDR3 length equals 13 residues. The ends lost 3 bases at V and 6 bases at J; junction bases unmatched: 5. The CDR3 coding sequence is TGTGCCAGCAGTGACCCGACAGGGTTCGAGCAGTACTTC. The encoded protein is CASSDPTGFEQYF.

The gene calls are TRBV12-3 or TRBV12-4 and TRBJ2-5; D remains ambiguous. The V end was cut by 6 bases, the J end by 5 bases, with 13 bases between. CDR3 size: 13 residues. Here the CDR3 reads CASSPALLETQYF. CDR3 nucleotides: TGTGCCAGCAGCCCGGCCTTGTTGGAGACCCAGTACTTC.

The chain combines TRBV6-2 or TRBV6-3 with TRBJ1-1, with D unclear. V lost 2 bases, J lost 1 base, and 14 bases lay in between. CDR1 MNHEY and CDR2 SVGEGT come from the germline V gene. The CDR3 loop spans 16 amino acids. The CDR3 sequence is CASSYPWREKNTEAFF. For the CDR3, the DNA is TGTGCCAGCAGTTACCCGTGGAGGGAAAAGAACACTGAAGCTTTCTTT.

This clonotype was observed many times. The chain couples TRBV19 to TRBJ2-1, with TRBD2 matching 11 bases. The V gene's germline CDR1 is LNHDA and CDR2 SQIVND (reference sequence). The CDR3 has 16 residues. V shed 5 bases and J 6 bases; nucleotides not matched to a gene: 9. The CDR3 coding sequence is TGTGCCAGTAGTCCTTATAGCGGGGGGGTTATCAATGAGCAGTTCTTC. Its translation is CASSPYSGGVINEQFF.

The J gene is TRBJ2-7, the V gene TRBV27; tentative D call: TRBD2 (6 bases). The length of the CDR3 is 16 residues. CDR1 and CDR2 from the germline V gene are MNHEY and SMNVEV (reference sequence). The V end was cut by 2 bases, the J end by 4 bases, with 18 bases between. The CDR3 reads CASSLTAVAGLYEQYF. In DNA, the CDR3 is TGTGCCAGCAGTTTAACGGCCGTGGCGGGGTTGTACGAGCAGTACTTC.

This rearrangement joins TRBV20-1 to TRBJ2-2, with D perhaps matching TRBD2 (5 bases). This CDR3 is 16 amino acids long. V gave up 2 bases and J gave up 3 bases, with 16 bases separating them. Germline V gene sequence: CDR1 DFQATT, CDR2 SNEGSKA (reference sequence). As DNA, the CDR3 is TGCAGTGCTAGACCTACTAGGTCCAGCGACACCGGGGAGCTGTTTTTT. This gives the protein CSARPTRSSDTGELFF.

V and J are TRBV19 and TRBJ2-5; TRBD2 matches at 12 bases. This CDR3 contains 16 residues. The V gene end was trimmed by 3 bases and the J gene end by 2 bases; junction bases not matched to a gene: 4. Germline V gene sequence: CDR1 LNHDA, CDR2 SQIVND (reference sequence). CDR3 sequence reads: CASSITSGGSQETQYF. Here the CDR3 DNA reads TGTGCCAGTAGTATCACTAGCGGGGGGTCTCAAGAGACCCAGTACTTC.

This clonotype showed up just a few times. The chain has TRBV5-4 and TRBJ2-1; D perhaps matches TRBD2 (5 bases). Germline CDR1 SGHNT, CDR2 YYREEE (reference sequence). The CDR3 runs to 11 residues. DNA for the CDR3: TGTGCGAGCGGCTCCTACAATGAGCAGTTCTTC. Its protein product is CASGSYNEQFF.

This clonotype was found a few times. The J gene is TRBJ2-5, the V gene TRBV7-2, with TRBD1 identical over 10 bases. The CDR3 covers 15 residues. Germline CDR1 and CDR2: SGHTA and FQGNSA. The ends lost 5 bases at V and 1 base at J; junction bases unmatched: 4. The CDR3 loop reads CASSERTGGQETQYF. The CDR3 DNA reads as TGTGCCAGCAGCGAGAGGACAGGGGGCCAAGAGACCCAGTACTTC.

The chain recombines TRBV6-2 or TRBV6-3 with TRBJ1-2; no reliable D call. This CDR3 is 14 amino acids long. V was clipped by 5 bases and J by 0 bases, with 10 bases between them. Germline V gives CDR1 MNHEY, CDR2 SVGEGT. The CDR3 DNA sequence: TGTGCCAGCAGTGAAGAGCGAGCTAACTATGGCTACACCTTC. Translating gives CASSEERANYGYTF.

The chain couples TRBV7-2 to TRBJ2-3; 10 bases align to TRBD2. Per germline, CDR1 SGHTA and CDR2 FQGNSA. The CDR3 spans 16 residues. The ends lost 3 bases at V and 4 bases at J; junction bases unmatched: 7. The CDR3 nucleotides are TGTGCCAGCAGCTTGGAGCGGGGGGGCCACCCAGATACGCAGTATTTT. It translates to CASSLERGGHPDTQYF.

In this sample, this clonotype turned up a few times. The CDR3 reads CSARAVSPNPASEQYF. The CDR3, as DNA: TGCAGTGCTAGAGCAGTTAGCCCTAATCCCGCAAGCGAGCAGTACTTC. The V call is TRBV20-1, the J call TRBJ2-7, with no clear D. The CDR3 extends over 16 amino acids. The V end lost 1 base, the J end lost 6 bases, and 22 bases lay between the germline ends. The V gene's germline CDR1 is DFQATT and CDR2 SNEGSKA (reference sequence).